The subject of this entry is one TCR beta chain. Distinct nucleotide sequences in the sample also encode this CDR3. This CDR3 is 15 amino acids long. In germline, CDR1 is SGHNT, CDR2 YYREEE (reference sequence). Losses at the gene ends were 4 bases for V and 0 bases for J; bases not matched to a gene: 4. Sequenced by immunoSEQ multiplex PCR; TCRdb stores in-frame clones only, minus some. The sample includes some 1.4 million clones, roughly 96% seen only once; the top ten take approximately 1%. The data originate from a study of shared clonotypes between healthy human individuals. This chain links TRBV5-4 with TRBJ1-5; 7 bases fit TRBD1. This sequence was found in a young man in good health. The sample comprised naive CD4+ T cells sorted from blood. The sample's subset: CD45RA+ positively selected. The CDR3 loop reads CASSPGTDSNQPQHF. The DNA for the CDR3 is TGTGCCAGCAGCCCCGGGACAGATAGCAATCAGCCCCAGCATTTT.